Sequencing of this T cell receptor (beta chain) was carried out in a study of TIL therapy for anti-PD-1-resistant metastatic lung cancer (dated by TCRdb to about 2021). In terms of the full investigation: Tumors were harvested prior to any PD-1/PD-L1 blockade, after which nivolumab was administered to patients, and lymphodepletion, expanded TIL infusion and IL-2 were given to patients who progressed. Enrolled patients had a median age of about 50 years (range about 38-75) and a median tumor PD-L1 proportion score of under 7%. The cohort was composed predominantly of lung adenocarcinoma, with several EGFR-mutant and two ALK-rearranged tumors included, and half of patients were identified as current or former smokers. A median non-synonymous tumor mutation burden of about 1.6 mutations per megabase was determined across the cohort by whole-exome sequencing. T cell receptor beta sequencing of tumor and peripheral blood served to follow clonotypes across the tumor, the expanded TIL product, and serial blood samples.

Concerning this clone itself: Its antigen target is currently unknown. Per-nucleotide qualities are absent, and no much larger clonotype sits a single base away.

The sample's time point label is to be understood as: pre-treatment sample, taken before nivolumab and TIL therapy. Adults with stage 4 NSCLC were enrolled in a dual-center phase I trial from 2017 to January 2020. The samples were drawn from an open-label, single-arm phase I trial testing tumor-infiltrating lymphocyte therapy combined with nivolumab in advanced non-small cell lung cancer. Blood mononuclear cells from EDTA tubes were separated on a Ficoll gradient and snap-frozen as pellets, and DNA was extracted from the cells using a Qiagen mini-prep kit. TCR beta CDR3 regions were amplified from genomic DNA by bias-controlled multiplex PCR with the immunoSEQ v3 hsTCRB kit. An Illumina NextSeq 500 was used to sequence the TCR libraries, reaching around 1.8 million read pairs at survey level or about 4.5-6 million at deep level. As for the authors' bioinformatics: Clonality was reported by immunoSEQ Analyzer software, which also assigned V, D and J genes and filtered out non-productive sequences. To compare repertoires between infused TIL and blood, productive Simpson clonality was used along with the Morisita overlap index of productive TRB rearrangements. Absolute clonotype counts in blood were estimated by multiplying the lymphocyte count by the CD3+ fraction and by the productive frequency of the clone. TCRdb re-hosts the immuneACCESS table, in-frame sequences only. Its copies lack some clones; in the studies checked, an unresolved V gene accounts for under half of them, and the cause for the rest is not known. That table is the source of V, J and clone size, and D and trimming were worked out from the DNA. Across this sample there are more than 55,000 clones, with more than 80% seen only once. Of the sample, 2.9% falls within the top ten clones.

What the research found in general, with its limitations: Because the cohort was highly selected, with more treatment-naive, never-smoker and oncogene-addicted patients than is typical, generalizability is limited. The baseline peripheral repertoire was partially replaced by infused TIL clonotypes, which then decayed over months, and persistence showed no apparent association with response. The study protocol defined all tumor marker inferences as exploratory.

The sample in question was blood, obtained at baseline. This clonotype was sampled from a person aged 30 to 80 with non-small cell lung cancer.

CDR3 protein: CAWSSMSGSPYEQYF. The DNA sequence is TGTGCCTGGAGTTCAATGAGCGGGAGCCCCTACGAGCAGTACTTC. Recombination connected TRBV30 to TRBJ2-7, with 8 central nucleotides matching TRBD2. The germline V and J ends show losses of 2 bases and 2 bases respectively, and no gene match explains 8 bases of the junction. The germline V gene (reference sequence) provides CDR1 GTSNPN and CDR2 SVGIG. From the cysteine through the phenylalanine, the CDR3 covers 15 amino acids. Here the CDR3 DNA is all that survives: 45 bases in frame from base 1.